One and the same sample provided the 9 T cell receptor beta chains below, sequenced in a study of blood T cells in healthy people across ages. A sample-barcoded 5' primer and a J-beta primer mix were used in a second PCR of roughly 7 to 11 cycles. TCRdb reprocessed the 5' RACE reads with MiXCR, giving one entry per CDR3 protein. Of about a million distinct CDR3 sequences listed, roughly two fifths are singletons. The sequenced sample consisted of blood. All receptors derive from a man aged 18 to 30 in good health.

As regards this clonotype: Compared with germline, one end of the junction differs, possibly owing to a read error. V is TRBV13 and J is TRBJ1-1; the D is unclear. The germline V gene has CDR1 PRHDT and CDR2 FYEKMQ (reference sequence). The CDR3 spans 14 residues. The CDR3: CVSSLGLINTEAFF. CDR3 coding DNA: TGTGTCAGCAGCTTAGGCCTGATAAACACTGAAGCTTTCTTT.

The genes are TRBV20-1 and TRBJ2-5; no definite D call. Deletions cut 1 base from V and 11 bases from J, with 8 bases between. CDR1 is DFQATT, CDR2 SNEGSKA, per germline (reference sequence). The CDR3 is made up of 10 amino acids. CDR3 nucleotide sequence: TGCAGTGCTAGAGGCTATGAGCAGTACTTC. It specifies CSARGYEQYF.

The chain has TRBV28 and TRBJ1-6; D uncertain. The CDR3 extends over 15 amino acids. Germline-derived CDR1 and CDR2 are MDHEN and SYDVKM. With 10 bases removed from V and 9 bases from J, the gap between germline ends came to 22 bases. The CDR3 DNA reads as TGTGCCACTACCAATACGCGGGGAAGGTCTTCACCCCTCCACTTT. Its translation is CATTNTRGRSSPLHF.

As to this clonotype: The junction shows a germline mismatch at one end, possibly a read error. The V gene is TRBV5-6, the J gene TRBJ2-2; 14 positions match TRBD2. Germline V gene lookup returns CDR1 SGHDT and CDR2 YYEEEE. The length of the CDR3 is 16 residues. The CDR3: CVSSTRLAGGPGELFF. The CDR3 nucleotides are TGTGTCAGCAGCACCCGACTAGCGGGGGGGCCCGGGGAGCTGTTTTTT.

The gene calls are TRBV7-9 and TRBJ2-6, with D perhaps matching TRBD1 or TRBD2 (5 bases each). CDR1 is SEHNR and CDR2 is FQNEAQ in the germline V gene (reference sequence). Between the trimmed V and J ends, which lost 6 bases and 0 bases, there was a span of 12 bases. This CDR3 comprises 16 residues. CDR3 DNA sequence: TGTGCCAGCAGTTGGGACGGTAGCTCTGGGGCCAACGTCCTGACTTTC. The encoded protein is CASSWDGSSGANVLTF.

As DNA, the CDR3 is TGTGCCAGCATTCACTCCCTGAACACTGAAGCTTTCTTT. Its translation: CASIHSLNTEAFF. The chain recombines TRBV6-1 with TRBJ1-1; D unresolved. V lost 7 bases to trimming and J lost 0 bases, with 9 bases between them. This CDR3 contains 13 residues. The V gene's germline CDR1 is MNHNS and CDR2 SASEGT.

J is TRBJ1-4 and V is TRBV12-3 or TRBV12-4; TRBD1 might be the D (5 bases). Trimming left V 2 bases short and J 1 base short, with 11 bases between. This CDR3 is built from 16 residues. The CDR3 DNA is TGTGCCAGCAGTTTATGGGGGGAAGGAACTAATGAAAAACTGTTTTTT. Protein product: CASSLWGEGTNEKLFF.

This clonotype came up many times. The chain employs TRBV29-1 and TRBJ1-2; a possible D gene is TRBD1 (5 bases). Germline V CDR1 and CDR2: SQVTM, ANQGSEA. Between the trimmed V and J ends, which lost 7 bases and 4 bases, there was a span of 13 bases. The CDR3 is made up of 12 amino acids. The CDR3 region is CSDQRDPYGYTF. The CDR3 nucleotides are TGCAGCGACCAGAGGGACCCCTATGGCTACACCTTC.

This sequence joins TRBV7-9 and TRBJ1-1; weak D call: TRBD1 (6 bases). Per the germline V gene, CDR1 is SEHNR and CDR2 is FQNEAQ (reference sequence). V gave up 3 bases and J gave up 1 base, with 12 bases separating them. CDR3 length: 15 residues. The DNA for the CDR3 is TGTGCCAGCAGCTTTTTGACAGGTACGAACACTGAAGCTTTCTTT. It encodes CASSFLTGTNTEAFF.